This T cell receptor (beta chain) derives from a study of human T cells and chemical hapten exposure. TCRdb called the RACE reads again in MiXCR, with one record for every CDR3 protein. This sample yields 80,000 to 100,000 distinct CDR3 sequences, of which roughly 12% are seen a single time; approximately 2.1% belongs to the top ten. The time point was: patch test 1, 2 weeks after DPC sensitization. The treatment here: therapeutic diphenylcyclopropenone sensitization with weekly scalp DPC. Ahead of applying each patch test, blood was sampled. CDR1 and CDR2 (germline): KGHSH, LQKENI. The CDR3 covers 13 residues. The V end lost 3 bases, the J end lost 10 bases, and 13 bases lay between the germline ends.

The receptor was isolated from a woman aged 40 to 49 with alopecia areata. Some clones in this sample may be carry-over from other donors' samples. The sample here was whole blood, taken in connection with sensitization to the hapten diphenylcyclopropenone (DPC). The chain uses TRBV18 and TRBJ2-1, with D possibly matching TRBD2 (5 bases). This CDR3 is CASSPHAGEEQFF. CDR3 coding DNA: TGTGCCAGCTCACCCCATGCCGGGGAGGAGCAGTTCTTC.